The 31 T cell receptor beta chains listed next were all sequenced from one sample in a study of blood T cell repertoires in COVID-19. Sequenced by immunoSEQ multiplex PCR; TCRdb stores in-frame clones only, minus some. Here the sample spans some 190,000 clones, approximately 82% being singletons. Sequenced sample: peripheral blood. The receptors stem from a woman of 80 years or more with active or convalescent COVID-19.

The chain combines TRBV28 with TRBJ2-3, with 9 bases lining up with TRBD2. Germline CDR1 and CDR2: MDHEN and SYDVKM. CDR3 length equals 16 residues. With V trimmed by 10 bases and J by 6 bases, 17 bases remained unmatched. CDR3 bases: TGTGCCACCTATGGGACTAGCTTCCATGCGGCCGATACGCAGTATTTT. Translation: CATYGTSFHAADTQYF.

The rearrangement links TRBV9 to TRBJ2-1; 13 nucleotides agree with TRBD2. CDR3 length: 16 amino acids. Germline CDR1 SGDLS, CDR2 YYNGEE. V trimming: 4 bases; J trimming: 4 bases; junction bases outside the gene matches: 5. CDR3 sequence reads: CASSLRLAGGYNEQFF. CDR3 nucleotide sequence: TGTGCCAGCAGCCTCAGACTAGCGGGAGGTTACAATGAGCAGTTCTTC.

The chain joins TRBV4-1 to TRBJ2-3; the D gene is possibly TRBD1 (5 bases). There are 15 residues in the CDR3. The V end was cut by 1 base, the J end by 1 base, with 9 bases between. Germline assignment: CDR1 MGHRA and CDR2 YSYEKL. This chain's CDR3 is CASSQAGFRTDTQYF. CDR3 nucleotides: TGCGCCAGCAGCCAAGCAGGGTTTCGCACAGATACGCAGTATTTT.

This clone has more than one count but fewer than ten. V gene TRBV18 combines with J gene TRBJ2-7, with 9 bases matching TRBD2. In germline, CDR1 is KGHSH, CDR2 LQKENI. J was trimmed by 2 bases and V by 3 bases; bases with no gene match: 5. The CDR3 is 15 amino acids. The CDR3 sequence: CASSPDSGSTYEQYF. CDR3 nucleotides: TGTGCCAGCTCACCTGATAGCGGGAGTACCTACGAGCAGTACTTC. The entire variable domain, with the rest obtained from reference TRBV18 and TRBJ2-7, is as follows: NAGVMQNPRHLVRRRGQEARLRCSPMKGHSHVYWYRQLPEEGLKFMVYLQKENIIDESGMPKERFSAEFPKEGPSILRIQQVVRGDSAAYFCASSPDSGSTYEQYFGPGTRLTVT.

The chain is built from TRBV7-2 and TRBJ1-4; D gene uncertain. CDR1 and CDR2 from the germline V gene are SGHTA and FQGNSA. The CDR3 runs to 14 residues. V was pared by 6 bases and J by 6 bases, with 14 bases between. CDR3 amino acids: CASRPGAVDEKLFF. The DNA of the CDR3 is TGTGCCAGCAGGCCGGGAGCGGTAGATGAAAAACTGTTTTTT.

CDR3 sequence: CASSIDQGLLQETQYF. CDR3 nucleotide sequence: TGTGCCAGTAGTATAGATCAGGGGCTGTTACAAGAGACCCAGTACTTC. The chain uses TRBV19 and TRBJ2-5; D perhaps matches TRBD1 (6 bases). The CDR3 runs 16 residues. Germline V gene sequence: CDR1 LNHDA, CDR2 SQIVND (reference sequence). The ends were cut back, 0 bases at V and 2 bases at J, with 13 bases in the middle.

The gene calls are TRBV6-6 and TRBJ1-2; 10 bases match TRBD1. V shed 4 bases, J shed 8 bases, and the junction held 4 bases outside the gene matches. Germline V lookup: CDR1 MNHNY, CDR2 SVGAGI (reference sequence). The CDR3 sequence is 13 residues long. CDR3 amino acids: CASSSDRGQGYTF. The CDR3 DNA reads as TGTGCCAGCAGTTCCGACAGGGGGCAAGGCTACACCTTC.

This clone was detected only a few times. The chain carries TRBV7-8 and TRBJ1-1; possible D gene TRBD1, 5 bases. The CDR3 runs to 13 residues. The germline CDR1 and CDR2 sequences are SGHVS and FQNEAQ. Trimming removed 1 base at V and 5 bases at J, with 8 bases between. CDR3 residues: CASSLGRQTEAFF. The CDR3 DNA follows: TGTGCCAGCAGCTTAGGACGACAGACTGAAGCTTTCTTT. Full variable domain (rest looked up from reference TRBV7-8 and TRBJ1-1): GAGVSQSPRYKVAKRGQDVALRCDPISGHVSLFWYQQALGQGPEFLTYFQNEAQLDKSGLPSDRFFAERPEGSVSTLKIQRTQQEDSAVYLCASSLGRQTEAFFGQGTRLTVV.

In its sample, this clone was seen once. J is TRBJ1-1 and V is TRBV6-5, with TRBD1 identical over 9 bases. CDR3 size: 15 residues. Trimming at V came to 8 bases and at J to 1 base, leaving 8 bases not matched to a gene. The V gene's germline CDR1 is MNHEY and CDR2 SVGAGI. The CDR3 spells CASRSLGQGNTEAFF. The DNA for the CDR3 is TGTGCCAGCCGATCCCTGGGACAGGGGAACACTGAAGCTTTCTTT.

The CDR3 sequence is CAISDLMTEVYGYTF. In nucleotides, the CDR3 is TGTGCCATCAGTGACCTCATGACAGAAGTCTATGGCTACACCTTC. The V call is TRBV10-3, the J call TRBJ1-2; possible D gene TRBD1, 5 bases. Trimming removed 3 bases from V and 4 bases from J, with 15 bases in between. Germline V gene lookup returns CDR1 ENHRY and CDR2 SYGVKD. The CDR3 totals 15 residues.

Comments on this clone: Within the sample, other DNA sequences also encode this same CDR3. V gene TRBV30 combines with J gene TRBJ1-5, with TRBD1 matching 7 bases. CDR3 length equals 13 residues. Germline V CDR1 and CDR2: GTSNPN, SVGIG (reference sequence). Germline trimming cut 1 base from V and 6 bases from J; bases unmatched to any gene: 3. The CDR3 DNA reads as TGTGCCTGGAGTGCAGGGGGTGGTCAGCCCCAGCATTTT. It specifies CAWSAGGGQPQHF.

The chain carries TRBV11-2 and TRBJ1-2, with D uncertain. The ends were cut back, 5 bases at V and 4 bases at J, with 8 bases in the middle. The CDR3 is 12 amino acids. Germline CDR1 is SGHAT and CDR2 is FQNNGV. For the CDR3, the DNA is TGTGCCAGCAGCCCAGGCCCCTATGGCTACACCTTC. It translates to CASSPGPYGYTF.

On this clone: The same CDR3 can be traced to other DNA sequences in this sample. The rearrangement joins TRBV27 to TRBJ1-2; 8 bases match TRBD1. This CDR3 region has 14 residues. Per germline, CDR1 MNHEY and CDR2 SMNVEV (reference sequence). Trimming at V came to 6 bases and at J to 5 bases, leaving 8 bases not matched to a gene. Written as DNA, the CDR3 is TGTGCCAGCAGCTTTTCCGGACAGGGTTATGGCTACACCTTC. Residues: CASSFSGQGYGYTF.

There are a few counts of this clone. The chain uses TRBV2 and TRBJ1-2, with 8 bases identical to TRBD1. Per the germline V gene, CDR1 is SNHLY and CDR2 is FYNNEI. This CDR3 comprises 13 residues. The CDR3 DNA reads TGTGCGGACAGGGTGCTTCTAAGTGGTGGCTACACCTTC. It translates to CADRVLLSGGYTF.

This clone was seen just once. The chain carries TRBV19 and TRBJ2-1, with 11 bases fitting TRBD2. Germline assignment: CDR1 LNHDA and CDR2 SQIVND (reference sequence). J lost 7 bases, V lost 9 bases, and 11 bases had no gene match. The CDR3 is made up of 15 amino acids. CDR3 nucleotide sequence: TGTGCCAGCCGGACTAGCGGGCCCTCTGATAATGAGCAGTTCTTC. It is translated as CASRTSGPSDNEQFF. The whole variable domain, remainder taken from reference TRBV19 and TRBJ2-1, is DGGITQSPKYLFRKEGQNVTLSCEQNLNHDAMYWYRQDPGQGLRLIYYSQIVNDFQKGDIAEGYSVSREKKESFPLTVTSAQKNPTAFYLCASRTSGPSDNEQFFGPGTRLTVL.

The chain employs TRBV5-1 and TRBJ2-7, with a weak D call TRBD1 (6 bases). V lost 0 bases, J lost 2 bases, and 18 bases lay in between. Germline values: CDR1 SGHRS, CDR2 YFSETQ. The CDR3 runs to 17 residues. CDR3 region: CASSLALVGGSPYEQYF. Here the CDR3 DNA reads TGCGCCAGCAGCTTGGCCCTTGTAGGGGGAAGTCCCTACGAGCAGTACTTC.

This clone appeared a single time. The CDR3 sequence: CASSIGIGYEQYF. As DNA, the CDR3 is TGTGCCAGTAGTATAGGTATCGGCTACGAGCAGTACTTC. The gene calls are TRBV19 and TRBJ2-7; no reliable D call. The germline V gene encodes CDR1 LNHDA and CDR2 SQIVND (reference sequence). This CDR3 spans 13 amino acids. V was shortened by 1 base and J by 3 bases, with 7 bases between the two germline ends.

The chain has TRBV6-1 and TRBJ1-2; the match to TRBD1 covers 9 bases. The V segment lost 2 bases and the J segment 4 bases; nucleotides outside the gene matches: 5. Germline V gene data show CDR1 as MNHNS and CDR2 as SASEGT. The CDR3 totals 15 residues. For the CDR3, the DNA is TGTGCCAGCAGTGAAACATGGGGACAGGGCTATGGCTACACCTTC. Its translation is CASSETWGQGYGYTF.

The V call is TRBV27, the J call TRBJ2-5; D is unresolved. Trimming took 5 bases from V and 4 from J, leaving 14 bases between them. CDR1 and CDR2 (germline): MNHEY, SMNVEV (reference sequence). This CDR3 is built from 14 residues. In DNA form, the CDR3 reads TGTGCCAGCAGTCCCTTAAGTAGCAGAGAGACCCAGTACTTC. Protein sequence: CASSPLSSRETQYF.

V usage is TRBV5-1 and J usage is TRBJ1-4, with D unclear. Between the trimmed V and J ends, which lost 1 base and 5 bases, there was a span of 6 bases. The CDR3 extends over 13 amino acids. Germline V gene lookup returns CDR1 SGHRS and CDR2 YFSETQ. For the CDR3, the DNA is TGCGCCAGCAGCTTGTACAGCAATGAAAAACTGTTTTTT. It is translated as CASSLYSNEKLFF.

This rearrangement joins TRBV20-1 to TRBJ2-7; D gene ambiguous. The V gene's germline CDR1 is DFQATT and CDR2 SNEGSKA (reference sequence). The CDR3 is 11 amino acids. The V and J ends lost 2 bases and 5 bases respectively, with 7 bases between them. The CDR3 nucleotides read TGCAGTGCTAGATGGCTTAACGAGCAGTACTTC. Translated: CSARWLNEQYF.

About this clone: One end of the junction does not line up with germline, which may come from a read error. The chain couples TRBV7-7 to TRBJ1-6; unclear D gene. Germline values: CDR1 SSHAT, CDR2 FNYEAQ (reference sequence). The CDR3 runs to 13 residues. The CDR3 here is CASSQRYNSPLHF. CDR3 coding DNA: TGTGCTAGCAGTCAGCGTTATAATTCACCCCTCCACTTT.

The chain combines TRBV9 with TRBJ1-1; D gene unclear. V lost 0 bases and J lost 4, with 10 bases in between. The germline CDR1 and CDR2 sequences are SGDLS and YYNGEE. CDR3 length equals 14 residues. In nucleotides, the CDR3 is TGTGCCAGCAGCGTAGCCTCTTCCCCCACTGAAGCTTTCTTT. Translated: CASSVASSPTEAFF. The full variable domain, completed using reference TRBV9 and TRBJ1-1, is DSGVTQTPKHLITATGQRVTLRCSPRSGDLSVYWYQQSLDQGLQFLIQYYNGEERAKGNILERFSAQQFPDLHSELNLSSLELGDSALYFCASSVASSPTEAFFGQGTRLTVV.

The chain employs TRBV11-2 and TRBJ2-2; D is possibly TRBD1 (5 bases). The germline V gene encodes CDR1 SGHAT and CDR2 FQNNGV. This CDR3 is 16 amino acids long. V was cut by 7 bases and J by 6 bases, with 21 bases left in between. Here the CDR3 reads CASTRRAREGAGELFF. CDR3 nucleotide sequence: TGTGCCAGCACCAGACGGGCCAGGGAAGGGGCCGGGGAGCTGTTTTTT.

This clone was picked up one time. The CDR3 loop is CASSPKGAQPQHF. The CDR3 DNA reads TGTGCCAGTAGTCCGAAGGGAGCCCAGCCCCAGCATTTT. The chain couples TRBV19 to TRBJ1-5; D is uncertain. Per germline, CDR1 LNHDA and CDR2 SQIVND (reference sequence). CDR3 size: 13 residues. The V and J ends lost 5 bases and 7 bases respectively, with 12 bases between them. Variable domain in full (rest from reference TRBV19 and TRBJ1-5): DGGITQSPKYLFRKEGQNVTLSCEQNLNHDAMYWYRQDPGQGLRLIYYSQIVNDFQKGDIAEGYSVSREKKESFPLTVTSAQKNPTAFYLCASSPKGAQPQHFGDGTRLSIL.

The V gene is TRBV21-1, the J gene TRBJ2-7; the table's D call of TRBD2 was not tested on the DNA. TRBV21-1 counts as a pseudogene. The CDR3 has 14 residues. CDR3 loop: CASSRNVRRYEQYF. CDR3 DNA: TGTGCCAGCAGCAGAAACGTGCGTCGGTACGAGCAGTACTTC.

J is TRBJ1-1 and V is TRBV6-5; D is possibly TRBD1 (5 bases). The length of the CDR3 is 14 residues. Per the germline V gene, CDR1 is MNHEY and CDR2 is SVGAGI. Trimming removed 8 bases from V and 1 base from J, with 14 bases in between. The CDR3 DNA follows: TGTGCCAGCGTTCGCGTTCAGGGGAACACTGAAGCTTTCTTT. It codes for CASVRVQGNTEAFF.

This clone was found once. This chain links TRBV29-1 with TRBJ2-1; 10 bases are a match to TRBD2. Trimming at V came to 6 bases and at J to 4 bases, leaving 3 bases not matched to a gene. CDR1 is SQVTM, CDR2 ANQGSEA, per germline. The CDR3 runs to 13 residues. The CDR3 coding sequence is TGCAGCGTCCGGACTAGCGGATACAATGAGCAGTTCTTC. Protein: CSVRTSGYNEQFF.

The rearrangement links TRBV5-1 to TRBJ2-7, with 7 bases aligning to TRBD1. The V and J ends lost 4 bases and 4 bases, in that order; junction bases with no gene match: 8. Germline assignment: CDR1 SGHRS and CDR2 YFSETQ. This CDR3 has 14 residues. The chain's CDR3 is CASSQDRVGYEQYF. The CDR3 DNA sequence: TGCGCCAGCAGCCAAGACAGGGTAGGGTACGAGCAGTACTTC.

The J gene is TRBJ2-1, the V gene TRBV2; the match to TRBD2 covers 9 bases. This CDR3 comprises 16 residues. Germline CDR1 reads SNHLY; CDR2 reads FYNNEI. Germline trimming cut 2 bases from V and 8 bases from J; bases unmatched to any gene: 10. The DNA of the CDR3 is TGTGCCAGCAGTGAACCAGGCCTAGCGGGATTCGATGAGCAGTTCTTC. Residues: CASSEPGLAGFDEQFF.

The chain carries TRBV5-1 and TRBJ1-3, with D possibly matching TRBD1 (6 bases). CDR1 and CDR2 from the germline V gene are SGHRS and YFSETQ. The ends were cut back, 3 bases at V and 0 bases at J, with 10 bases in the middle. The CDR3 has 15 residues. The CDR3 nucleotides are TGCGCCAGCAGCTGGGGACATCTCTCTGGAAACACCATATATTTT. It specifies CASSWGHLSGNTIYF.